Listed below are T cell receptor beta chains from one sample, sequenced in a study of TIL therapy for anti-PD-1-resistant metastatic lung cancer. The protocol was immunoSEQ multiplex PCR, while the TCRdb copy is restricted to in-frame clones and leaves out a portion. This table holds 35,000 to 55,000 clones, less than 80% found once. Sample: blood, taken at baseline. These receptors were taken from a man aged 65 to 85 with non-small cell lung cancer. CDR3s include the opening cysteine and the closing phenylalanine or tryptophan. The D gene is left open where the match is weak. Clone size, where shown, is once, few, many, or a class for clones that have expanded.

clone size,D gene,J gene,V gene,CDR3 DNA,CDR3 protein
.,TRBD2,TRBJ2-7,TRBV6-1,TGTGCCAGCAGTGAACGTAGCGGGAACCTCGACGAGCAGTACTTC,CASSERSGNLDEQYF
.,TRBD1,TRBJ1-1,TRBV5-5,TGTGCCAGCAGCTTGGATGGGACAGGGCGAACTGAAGCTTTCTTT,CASSLDGTGRTEAFF
.,.,TRBJ1-1,TRBV7-2,TGTGCCAGCAGCGCCACGCACAGGACCGTGAAGGGCACTGAAGCTTTCTTT,CASSATHRTVKGTEAFF
.,.,TRBJ2-5,TRBV27,TGTGCCAGCAGCCAAAATAGCGGCCAAGAGACCCAGTACTTC,CASSQNSGQETQYF
.,TRBD1,TRBJ2-3,TRBV27,TGTGCCAGCAGCTCGCGATACACCGGGACAGAGAGCACAGATACGCAGTATTTT,CASSSRYTGTESTDTQYF
.,.,TRBJ1-1,TRBV19,TGTGCCAGTAGTATGAGCCCGAACAGGGTAGAGGCTGAAGCTTTCTTT,CASSMSPNRVEAEAFF
.,.,TRBJ2-7,TRBV28,TGTGCCAGCAGTTTAGAAGGACAGCCCTACGAGCAGTACTTC,CASSLEGQPYEQYF
.,.,TRBJ2-2,TRBV5-1,TGCGCCAGCAGCACATCCTGGGTCGCCGGGGAGCTGTTTTTT,CASSTSWVAGELFF
once,.,TRBJ1-2,TRBV25-1,TGTGCCAGCAGTGAATCGGGCGTAAACTATGGCTACACCTTC,CASSESGVNYGYTF
.,.,TRBJ2-1,TRBV29-1,TGCAGCGTTGAAGTTCGGGAGTATGTCGATGAGCAGTTCTTC,CSVEVREYVDEQFF
few,.,TRBJ2-4,TRBV7-8,TGTGCCAGCAGCTTAGGGCCCCTGACAGATGGGGCCAAAAACATTCAGTACTTC,CASSLGPLTDGAKNIQYF
few,.,TRBJ2-7,TRBV2,TGTGCCAGCAAAACCTACGAGCAGTACTTC,CASKTYEQYF
few,.,TRBJ1-2,TRBV5-1,TGCGCCAGCAAGGCAGGGGACTATGGCTACACCTTC,CASKAGDYGYTF
once,.,TRBJ2-2,TRBV28,TGTGCCAGCAGTGCACCATCTCGGGACTTGGGTTGGGAGCTGTTTTTT,CASSAPSRDLGWELFF
.,TRBD2,TRBJ2-5,TRBV18,TGTGCCAGCTCACCACAGCGGGATCCGGAGACCCAGTACTTC,CASSPQRDPETQYF
.,TRBD1,TRBJ2-7,TRBV6-5,TGTGCCAGCAGCCGACCGGGACAGGCTGTATACGAGCAGTACTTC,CASSRPGQAVYEQYF
few,.,TRBJ1-2,TRBV4-1,TGCGCCAGCAGCCAAGCGGCGGGGGACACCCCCTATGGCTACACCTTC,CASSQAAGDTPYGYTF
.,.,TRBJ2-5,TRBV27,TGTGCCAGCAGTTACCTGGGGGAGACCCAGTACTTC,CASSYLGETQYF
.,.,TRBJ2-5,TRBV5-1,TGCGCCAGCAGCGTCCAGGGGATGGAAGAGACCCAGTACTTC,CASSVQGMEETQYF
.,TRBD1,TRBJ1-2,TRBV5-1,TGCGCCAGCACTACAGGGGGGGACTATGGCTACACCTTC,CASTTGGDYGYTF
.,TRBD2,TRBJ2-1,TRBV19,TGTGCCAGTACCCCACTAGCGGACCACAATGAGCAGTTCTTC,CASTPLADHNEQFF
few,.,TRBJ1-4,TRBV4-1,TGCGCCAGCAGCCAAGAGCCCACCGGGACACTAGAGGATGAAAAACTGTTTTTT,CASSQEPTGTLEDEKLFF
few,.,TRBJ1-5,TRBV4-1,TGCGCCAGCAGCTATGACATTGACTATAGCAATCAGCCCCAGCATTTT,CASSYDIDYSNQPQHF
.,TRBD2,TRBJ2-1,TRBV7-3,TGTGCCAGCAGCTTAACAGACGGGACTAGCCGGTTCTTC,CASSLTDGTSRFF
.,TRBD2,TRBJ2-2,TRBV7-9,TGTGCCAGCAGCTTAGTAGCGGGAGTCGACACCGGGGAGCTGTTTTTT,CASSLVAGVDTGELFF
.,.,TRBJ2-7,TRBV6-5,TGTGCCAGCAGAGTGTTGGCGGGAAGATCCTACGAGCAGTACTTC,CASRVLAGRSYEQYF
.,.,TRBJ2-7,TRBV7-9,TGTGCCAGCAGCTTGGAAACAGGGACAGAGCAGTACTTC,CASSLETGTEQYF
medium-sized,.,TRBJ2-3,TRBV7-2,TGTGCCAGCAGCTTAAATGCGGGCAGGGGGGCAGATACGCAGTATTTT,CASSLNAGRGADTQYF
.,.,TRBJ2-5,TRBV25-1,TGTGCCAGCAGTGGGACCCGGGACTACCAAGAGACCCAGTACTTC,CASSGTRDYQETQYF
.,TRBD1,TRBJ1-2,TRBV5-1,TGCGCCAGCAGCGGACAGGGGGTAGGGTATTATGGCTACACCTTC,CASSGQGVGYYGYTF
.,.,TRBJ1-2,TRBV28,TGTGCCAGCAGTTTATTAACAAACTATGGCTACACCTTC,CASSLLTNYGYTF
.,.,TRBJ2-7,TRBV10-1,TGCGCCAGCAGCCCGGGACTCCTCTACGAGCAGTACTTC,CASSPGLLYEQYF
few,TRBD1,TRBJ1-4,TRBV7-9,TGTGCCAGCAGTTCAGACAGGGGATACAATGAAAAACTGTTTTTT,CASSSDRGYNEKLFF
.,.,TRBJ1-2,TRBV6-1,TGTGCCAGCAGTGAATTCAGTCCAGGCACTAACTATGGCTACACCTTC,CASSEFSPGTNYGYTF
few,.,TRBJ1-5,TRBV19,TGTGCCAGTAGTACCGGGGGAAGCAATCAGCCCCAGCATTTT,CASSTGGSNQPQHF
.,.,TRBJ2-1,TRBV9,TGTGCCAGCAGCGTAGACCGGGCCCCGCAGTTCTTC,CASSVDRAPQFF
.,TRBD2,TRBJ2-7,TRBV19,TGTGCCAGTAGTATGTGGACTAGCGGGATGAACGAGCAGTACTTC,CASSMWTSGMNEQYF
.,.,TRBJ2-7,TRBV7-8,TGTGCCAGCAGCCCCGACGGGGGCCTCTCCTACGAGCAGTACTTC,CASSPDGGLSYEQYF
.,.,TRBJ2-1,TRBV27,TGTGCCAGCAGTCCCATGACGGGGGTACCATACAATGAGCAGTTCTTC,CASSPMTGVPYNEQFF
.,TRBD2,TRBJ2-1,TRBV6-5,TGTGCCAGCAGTTACTCGGATAGCGGGAGCGGATATGAGCAGTTCTTC,CASSYSDSGSGYEQFF